Listed below are T cell receptor beta chains from one sample, sequenced in a study of CXCR3-negative and CXCR3-positive naive CD8 T cells. For each CDR3 protein, TCRdb gives one entry from its re-call of the 5' RACE reads, without DNA. This sample's table has roughly 110,000 distinct CDR3 sequences. Sequenced sample: naive CXCR3+ CD8+ T cells from blood. These receptors were collected from a human donor in good health. Some clones in this sample may be carry-over from other donors' samples. CDR3s include the opening cysteine and the closing phenylalanine or tryptophan.

J gene	V gene	CDR3 protein
TRBJ1-4	TRBV9	CASSDYGTDEKLFF
TRBJ2-1	TRBV20-1	CSARFNDLQAYNEQFF
TRBJ2-2	TRBV7-9	CASSWTSGLAYTGELFF
TRBJ2-1	TRBV7-9	CASSLAGRGLYNEQFF
TRBJ2-2	TRBV29-1	CSVVRDNTGELFF
TRBJ1-1	TRBV29-1	CSVEGGEGPTEAFF
TRBJ1-1	TRBV7-3	CASSLTGKMNTEAFF
TRBJ2-2	TRBV7-3	CASSLTPGANTGELFF
TRBJ2-3	TRBV21-1	CASSRRRGTQYF
TRBJ2-7	TRBV12-3/TRBV12-4	CASSLGPEAYEQYF
TRBJ1-4	TRBV7-9	CASSRGINEKLFF
TRBJ1-1	TRBV4-3	CASSQDGADEAFF
TRBJ2-7	TRBV5-1	CASRPERENSYEQYF
TRBJ2-7	TRBV15	CATSRPYRDSLGEQYF
TRBJ1-1	TRBV20-1	CSAATSLTEAFF
TRBJ1-5	TRBV7-2	CASSLGYGSNQPQHF
TRBJ2-3	TRBV7-9	CASSLEELTDTQYF
TRBJ2-5	TRBV2	CASRDLAGPLQETQYF
TRBJ2-5	TRBV7-9	CASSSGETIFQETQYF
TRBJ1-4	TRBV14	CASSGAPKETTNEKLVF
TRBJ2-5	TRBV11-3	CASSSRGPQYF
TRBJ2-1	TRBV29-1	CSVVRGLSDEQFF
TRBJ2-1	TRBV19	CASSLPETSEEQQFF
TRBJ1-2	TRBV29-1	CSAGGGFSGYGYTF
TRBJ2-7	TRBV4-1	CASSQYGEGGGPFYEQYF
TRBJ2-3	TRBV27	CASSIPPRGTRLDTQYF
TRBJ2-2	TRBV20-1	CSARDLTGARTGELFF
TRBJ2-1	TRBV14	CASSQVGLADNEQFF
TRBJ1-3	TRBV14	CASSQDLTGAGNTIYF
TRBJ2-4	TRBV5-6	CASSLDRDGVNIQYF
TRBJ2-3	TRBV29-1	CSVDGTELSYSDTQYF
TRBJ1-2	TRBV4-1	CASSQGDSATNYGYTF
TRBJ2-7	TRBV4-1	CASSLFTGTSYEQYF
TRBJ2-3	TRBV6-1	CASSEALGLSGDTQYF
TRBJ2-1	TRBV15	CATSRGEIAGVQNEQFF
TRBJ2-1	TRBV21-1	CASRAPLHPGQGANEQFF
TRBJ2-7	TRBV29-1	CSVEHRDRGGEQYF
TRBJ2-3	TRBV12-5	CASGLVGGVTQYF
TRBJ2-1	TRBV25-1	CASTPRTGSSYNEQFF